The clone carrying this T cell receptor beta chain has more than one count but fewer than ten. The PCR made use of 60 Vbeta and 13 Jbeta primers. In the original processing: An analysis performed later counted about 80 million unique TCR beta chains (roughly 11 million of them shared). Only in-frame clones appear in the TCRdb table, and some are missing; sequencing was by immunoSEQ multiplex PCR. D and trimming come from the DNA, and the V and J calls and clone size come from that table. The sample includes over 100,000 clones, roughly four fifths of them seen just once. The data stem from a study of cytomegalovirus exposure and HLA in healthy donors. Trimming took 6 bases from V and 4 from J, leaving 16 bases between them. The length of the CDR3 is 14 residues. CDR1 and CDR2 (germline): SNHLY, FYNNEI.

This clonotype was obtained from a man aged 25 to 40 in good health and CMV-seropositive. The chain has TRBV2 and TRBJ2-7, with TRBD2 as a possible D gene (7 bases). The sequenced material came from PBMCs. For the CDR3, the DNA is TGTGCCAGCAGCGGGGGGCTGAATTGGTACGAGCAGTACTTC. Protein product: CASSGGLNWYEQYF.